Below are 25 T cell receptor beta chains sequenced from a single sample in a study of control samples from healthy donors and cancer patients. The assay was immunoSEQ multiplex PCR, and TCRdb's table has in-frame clones only and misses some. The data hold about 77,000 clones, with roughly 92% observed a single time. Sequenced sample: blood. These receptors were collected from a woman in her sixties in good health.

This chain joins TRBV2 and TRBJ2-2, with TRBD2 matching 11 bases. V shed 2 bases, J shed 3 bases, and the junction held 8 bases outside the gene matches. The length of the CDR3 is 18 residues. Germline CDR1 SNHLY, CDR2 FYNNEI. In nucleotides, the CDR3 is TGTGCCAGCAGTGAAAGGGGAATGGGACTAGCGGACACCGGGGAGCTGTTTTTT. Amino acid sequence: CASSERGMGLADTGELFF.

This clone was observed a few times. The V gene is TRBV5-1, the J gene TRBJ1-4; D is undetermined. The length of the CDR3 is 16 residues. With 5 bases removed from V and 0 bases from J, the gap between germline ends came to 14 bases. Germline values: CDR1 SGHRS, CDR2 YFSETQ. As DNA, the CDR3 is TGCGCCAGCAGTACGGGCCCCGAGACAACTAATGAAAAACTGTTTTTT. Protein sequence: CASSTGPETTNEKLFF.

The chain is built from TRBV28 and TRBJ1-5; D may be TRBD1 (5 bases). The CDR3 spans 14 residues. Deletions cut 2 bases from V and 2 bases from J, with 7 bases between. Per germline, CDR1 MDHEN and CDR2 SYDVKM. CDR3 protein: CASSLGGGNQPQHF. The CDR3 bases are TGTGCCAGCAGTTTAGGAGGGGGCAATCAGCCCCAGCATTTT. Complete variable domain (other parts from reference TRBV28 and TRBJ1-5): DVKVTQSSRYLVKRTGEKVFLECVQDMDHENMFWYRQDPGLGLRLIYFSYDVKMKEKGDIPEGYSVSREKKERFSLILESASTNQTSMYLCASSLGGGNQPQHFGDGTRLSIL.

This rearrangement joins TRBV28 to TRBJ2-7; D could derive from TRBD1 or TRBD2 (5 bases each). Germline CDR1 and CDR2: MDHEN and SYDVKM. The CDR3 sequence is 13 residues long. V was trimmed by 6 bases and J by 2 bases, leaving 11 bases between them. CDR3 region: CASRGTLAYEQYF. DNA for the CDR3: TGTGCCAGCAGGGGGACCCTCGCCTACGAGCAGTACTTC.

This chain joins TRBV5-3 and TRBJ2-7, with D perhaps matching TRBD1 (6 bases). TRBV5-3 is classed as an ORF, of uncertain function. The CDR3 consists of 17 residues. V was shortened by 0 bases and J by 2 bases, with 18 bases between the two germline ends. Written as DNA, the CDR3 is TGTGCCAGAAGCTTGGGAAACTCACAGGGATTGGCCTACGAGCAGTACTTC. Its protein is CARSLGNSQGLAYEQYF.

The chain employs TRBV3-1 (or the pseudogene TRBV3-2) and TRBJ1-3; D ambiguous. CDR1 is LGHDT, CDR2 YNNKEL, per germline (reference sequence). V was pared by 4 bases and J by 3 bases, with 7 bases between. The CDR3 consists of 13 residues. CDR3 coding DNA: TGTGCCAGCAGCCCCTCGAATGGAAACACCATATATTTT. Amino acid sequence: CASSPSNGNTIYF.

This clone showed up just once. V is TRBV2 and J is TRBJ2-1; tentatively, D is TRBD1 (6 bases). Per germline, CDR1 SNHLY and CDR2 FYNNEI. Trimming took 2 bases from V and 7 from J, leaving 15 bases between them. This CDR3 comprises 15 residues. The CDR3 loop is CASSEPRLQGNEQFF. DNA of the CDR3: TGTGCCAGCAGTGAACCTCGCCTGCAGGGGAATGAGCAGTTCTTC.

This chain links TRBV18 with TRBJ2-7; TRBD2 is a possible D gene (5 bases). This CDR3 comprises 15 residues. Germline CDR1 KGHSH, CDR2 LQKENI. V lost 4 bases, J lost 5 bases, and 18 bases lay in between. CDR3 nucleotides: TGTGCCAGCTCACGGGAACCGGGGATGGGCAACGAGCAGTACTTC. It encodes CASSREPGMGNEQYF.

This chain joins TRBV28 and TRBJ1-6; D is uncertain. Germline CDR1 is MDHEN and CDR2 is SYDVKM. There are 13 residues in the CDR3. The V end was cut by 5 bases, the J end by 10 bases, with 12 bases between. The CDR3 DNA reads TGTGCCAGCAGTCAATTGAACTACTCACCCCTCCACTTT. Amino acids: CASSQLNYSPLHF.

The genes are TRBV6-1 and TRBJ2-1; 13 nucleotides align to TRBD2. Germline V gene sequence: CDR1 MNHNS, CDR2 SASEGT. The trim removed 4 bases at V and 7 bases at J, leaving 7 bases unmatched. The CDR3 runs 16 residues. The CDR3 loop is CASSGRTSGSRNEQFF. CDR3 nucleotides: TGTGCCAGCAGTGGACGGACTAGCGGGAGTCGAAATGAGCAGTTCTTC.

V gene TRBV21-1 combines with J gene TRBJ2-7; the DNA was not used to check the table's D call, TRBD2. TRBV21-1 is given as a pseudogene. The CDR3 runs to 17 residues. The CDR3 nucleotides read TGTGCCAGCAGCAAAGGGCGGTATCAGGAGGGCCTTGGGGAGCAGTACTTC. Its translation: CASSKGRYQEGLGEQYF.

V usage is TRBV7-9 and J usage is TRBJ1-2; a weak D match, TRBD1 (5 bases). Trimming took 5 bases from V and 2 from J, leaving 15 bases between them. This CDR3 has 15 residues. Germline lookup yields CDR1 SEHNR and CDR2 FQNEAQ (reference sequence). CDR3 DNA sequence: TGTGCCAGCAGCGCATCTCTGGGGCCCAACTATGGCTACACCTTC. It encodes CASSASLGPNYGYTF.

This sequence joins TRBV6-2 or TRBV6-3 and TRBJ1-1, with 9 bases that match TRBD1. CDR1 is MNHEY, CDR2 SVGEGT, per germline. Unmatched junction bases numbered 10, after V lost 2 bases and J lost 0 bases. This CDR3 has 18 residues. CDR3 region: CASSYGTGWGVMNTEAFF. The CDR3 DNA reads as TGTGCCAGCAGTTACGGGACAGGGTGGGGGGTCATGAACACTGAAGCTTTCTTT.

The J gene is TRBJ2-3, the V gene TRBV6-5; 11 bases are a match to TRBD1. The CDR3 is made up of 15 amino acids. Germline V gives CDR1 MNHEY, CDR2 SVGAGI. Trimming cost V 2 bases and J 3 bases; bases outside gene matches: 1. This chain's CDR3 is CASSYRDRGTDTQYF. DNA of the CDR3: TGTGCCAGCAGTTACCGGGACAGGGGGACAGATACGCAGTATTTT.

The V call is TRBV5-1, the J call TRBJ2-1, with D tentatively TRBD2 (5 bases). Looked up from germline, CDR1 is SGHRS and CDR2 is YFSETQ. The CDR3 has 13 amino acids. Trimming cost V 1 base and J 5 bases, with 7 bases left between them. CDR3 amino acids: CASSLNGNNEQFF. The CDR3 nucleotides are TGCGCCAGCAGCTTGAACGGGAACAATGAGCAGTTCTTC.

The J gene is TRBJ2-7, the V gene TRBV2; D call uncertain. This CDR3 spans 14 amino acids. Between the trimmed V and J ends, which lost 4 bases and 5 bases, there was a span of 15 bases. Looked up from germline, CDR1 is SNHLY and CDR2 is FYNNEI. The CDR3 DNA reads TGTGCCAGCAGTGCCGCCTCTCGTAGGGACGAGCAGTACTTC. It codes for CASSAASRRDEQYF.

The CDR3 spells CASTGQPNTEAFF. CDR3 bases: TGTGCCAGCACCGGACAGCCGAACACTGAAGCTTTCTTT. The rearrangement joins TRBV9 to TRBJ1-1; D possibly corresponds to TRBD1 (6 bases). The CDR3 runs 13 residues. V dropped 6 bases and J dropped 1 base, with 10 bases sitting between them. Germline V gene lookup returns CDR1 SGDLS and CDR2 YYNGEE.

This rearrangement joins TRBV27 to TRBJ2-5, with 10 bases that match TRBD1. Germline V lookup: CDR1 MNHEY, CDR2 SMNVEV (reference sequence). Losses at the gene ends were 4 bases for V and 7 bases for J; bases not matched to a gene: 9. The CDR3 consists of 15 residues. The DNA of the CDR3 is TGTGCCAGCAGTTCCCCGGGACAGGGGTTGGGGACCCAGTACTTC. This sequence encodes CASSSPGQGLGTQYF.

This chain joins TRBV18 and TRBJ1-1, with D unresolved. V lost 2 bases to trimming and J lost 4 bases, with 8 bases between them. This CDR3 is built from 13 residues. Germline-derived CDR1 and CDR2 are KGHSH and LQKENI. The CDR3 DNA follows: TGTGCCAGCTCACCAGGGGATCGCACTGAAGCTTTCTTT. Translated: CASSPGDRTEAFF.

The gene calls are TRBV11-2 and TRBJ2-2; a weak D match, TRBD1 (5 bases). Germline-derived CDR1 and CDR2 are SGHAT and FQNNGV. This CDR3 contains 14 residues. The V gene lost 3 bases and the J gene lost 6 bases, with 11 bases spanning the gap. The CDR3 sequence: CASSFVRDAGELFF. In nucleotides, the CDR3 is TGTGCCAGCAGCTTTGTCAGGGATGCCGGGGAGCTGTTTTTT.

V and J are TRBV5-5 and TRBJ1-1; TRBD1 is a possible D gene (5 bases). The CDR3 extends over 15 amino acids. Trimming took 6 bases from V and 5 from J, leaving 20 bases between them. Germline CDR1 and CDR2: SGHKS and YYEKEE (reference sequence). CDR3 region: CASTFQWGRLTEAFF. As DNA, the CDR3 is TGTGCCAGCACCTTTCAATGGGGGAGGTTGACTGAAGCTTTCTTT.

This chain joins TRBV30 and TRBJ2-2; weak D call: TRBD1 (6 bases). This CDR3 contains 16 residues. Germline V lookup: CDR1 GTSNPN, CDR2 SVGIG (reference sequence). V shed 3 bases and J shed 3 bases, with 17 bases lying between them. CDR3 DNA: TGTGCCTGGAGAAGGACCGGGACACCTGACACCGGGGAGCTGTTTTTT. Translation: CAWRRTGTPDTGELFF.

J is TRBJ1-6 and V is TRBV28; D is ambiguous. The germline CDR1 and CDR2 sequences are MDHEN and SYDVKM. The CDR3 is made up of 11 amino acids. V was shortened by 4 bases and J by 14 bases, with 9 bases between the two germline ends. In DNA, the CDR3 is TGTGCCAGCAGTTCTCCTGAATCCCTCCACTTT. It translates to CASSSPESLHF.

CDR3 sequence reads: CASSEVGVGEAFF. The CDR3 DNA reads TGTGCCAGCAGTGAAGTAGGGGTGGGTGAAGCTTTCTTT. The V gene is TRBV2, the J gene TRBJ1-1; D might be TRBD1 (5 bases). Germline CDR1 reads SNHLY; CDR2 reads FYNNEI. V was trimmed by 1 base and J by 7 bases, leaving 10 bases between them. The CDR3 is 13 amino acids.

A single count supports this clone. The chain combines TRBV12-3 or TRBV12-4 with TRBJ2-3, with unresolved D. Trimming cost V 3 bases and J 8 bases, with 12 bases left between them. The CDR3 is made up of 13 amino acids. The CDR3 sequence: CASSLGRLSTQYF. The CDR3 nucleotides are TGTGCCAGCAGTTTGGGCAGGCTTAGTACGCAGTATTTT.